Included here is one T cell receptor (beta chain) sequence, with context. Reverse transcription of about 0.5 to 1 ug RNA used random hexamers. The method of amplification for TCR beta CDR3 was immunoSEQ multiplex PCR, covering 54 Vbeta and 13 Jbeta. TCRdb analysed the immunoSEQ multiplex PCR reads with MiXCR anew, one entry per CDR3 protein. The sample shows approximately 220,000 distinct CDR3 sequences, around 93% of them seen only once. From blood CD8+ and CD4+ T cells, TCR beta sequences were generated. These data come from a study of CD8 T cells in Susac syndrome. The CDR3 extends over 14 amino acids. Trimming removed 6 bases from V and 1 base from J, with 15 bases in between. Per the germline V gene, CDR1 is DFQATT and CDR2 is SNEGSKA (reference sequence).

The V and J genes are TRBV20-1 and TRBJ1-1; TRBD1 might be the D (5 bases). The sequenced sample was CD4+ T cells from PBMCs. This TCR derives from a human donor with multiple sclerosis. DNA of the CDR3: TGCAGTGCACCTTTTGGAACAGGGAACACTGAAGCTTTCTTT. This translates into CSAPFGTGNTEAFF.